This entry lists 22 T cell receptor beta chains sequenced from one sample in a study of cytomegalovirus exposure and HLA in healthy donors. Primers included in the PCR were 60 Vbeta and 13 Jbeta primers. Repertoires were generated with immunoSEQ multiplex PCR, while TCRdb's copy carries only in-frame clones and drops some. The data contain hundreds of thousands of clones, roughly 70% of them singletons. The sample consisted of PBMCs. These receptors were taken from a female donor in good health and CMV-seronegative.

This clone has only one observation. The V and J genes are TRBV9 and TRBJ2-1; D gene unclear. Per germline, CDR1 SGDLS and CDR2 YYNGEE. The CDR3 consists of 14 residues. With 0 bases removed from V and 5 bases from J, the gap between germline ends came to 9 bases. CDR3 sequence reads: CASSVGSQNNEQFF. CDR3 DNA: TGTGCCAGCAGCGTAGGATCACAAAACAATGAGCAGTTCTTC.

The J gene is TRBJ1-1, the V gene TRBV27; D perhaps matches TRBD1 (5 bases). The length of the CDR3 is 13 residues. From germline, CDR1 is MNHEY and CDR2 SMNVEV (reference sequence). Trimming stripped 5 bases from V and 5 bases from J, with 12 bases between. CDR3 sequence: CASSLGGRTEAFF. The CDR3 nucleotides are TGTGCCAGCAGTCTGGGGGGGAGAACTGAAGCTTTCTTT.

CDR3 nucleotide sequence: TGCGCCAGCAGCTTGGCGGAACTACTTATCAATGAGCAGTTCTTC. It translates to CASSLAELLINEQFF. This sequence joins TRBV5-1 and TRBJ2-1; no clear D. This CDR3 has 15 amino acids. V shed 0 bases and J shed 6 bases, with 13 bases lying between them. Germline V gives CDR1 SGHRS, CDR2 YFSETQ. Full variable domain (remainder filled in from reference TRBV5-1 and TRBJ2-1): KAGVTQTPRYLIKTRGQQVTLSCSPISGHRSVSWYQQTPGQGLQFLFEYFSETQRNKGNFPGRFSGRQFSNSRSEMNVSTLELGDSALYLCASSLAELLINEQFFGPGTRLTVL.

This chain links TRBV19 with TRBJ1-1; TRBD1 matches at 7 bases. The germline V gene encodes CDR1 LNHDA and CDR2 SQIVND (reference sequence). The CDR3 contains 17 residues. V shed 6 bases, J shed 0 bases, and the junction held 13 bases outside the gene matches. CDR3 DNA sequence: TGTGCCAGTAGCGGGGACAGAGAATTTCGAGTGAACACTGAAGCTTTCTTT. Residues: CASSGDREFRVNTEAFF. The whole variable domain, filled in from reference TRBV19 and TRBJ1-1, reads DGGITQSPKYLFRKEGQNVTLSCEQNLNHDAMYWYRQDPGQGLRLIYYSQIVNDFQKGDIAEGYSVSREKKESFPLTVTSAQKNPTAFYLCASSGDREFRVNTEAFFGQGTRLTVV.

The genes are TRBV7-9 and TRBJ2-1; D may be TRBD2 (6 bases). This CDR3 contains 15 residues. Trimming shortened V by 6 bases and J by 3 bases, and 15 bases separated the two germline ends. Germline V gene sequence: CDR1 SEHNR, CDR2 FQNEAQ (reference sequence). CDR3: CASRPRAGIYNEQFF. The CDR3 nucleotides read TGTGCCAGCAGGCCGCGGGCGGGAATCTACAATGAGCAGTTCTTC.

This chain links TRBV28 with TRBJ1-2; weak D call: TRBD1 (5 bases). The ends were cut back, 4 bases at V and 5 bases at J, with 17 bases in the middle. The length of the CDR3 is 15 residues. Germline CDR1 reads MDHEN; CDR2 reads SYDVKM. In DNA form, the CDR3 reads TGTGCCAGCAGTTCCCGCCCGGCGGGGGAGTATGGCTACACCTTC. Its translation is CASSSRPAGEYGYTF.

The chain carries TRBV2 and TRBJ1-1; 7 bases are a match to TRBD1. Trimming at V came to 6 bases and at J to 4 bases, leaving 8 bases not matched to a gene. This CDR3 has 14 residues. Germline lookup yields CDR1 SNHLY and CDR2 FYNNEI. CDR3 DNA sequence: TGTGCCAGCAGCGATCAGGGGGTCGGCACTGAAGCTTTCTTT. This sequence encodes CASSDQGVGTEAFF.

This clone was seen a few times. The chain joins TRBV7-3 to TRBJ2-2; 12 bases are a match to TRBD2. The trim removed 5 bases at V and 3 bases at J, leaving 7 bases unmatched. CDR1 is SGHTA, CDR2 FQGTGA, per germline. The CDR3 runs 17 residues. The CDR3 region is CASSHLAGGRDTGELFF. CDR3 in DNA: TGTGCCAGCAGCCACCTAGCGGGAGGGCGGGACACCGGGGAGCTGTTTTTT.

V usage is TRBV5-1 and J usage is TRBJ1-3; a possible D gene is TRBD1 (6 bases). This CDR3 spans 14 amino acids. Germline values: CDR1 SGHRS, CDR2 YFSETQ. The V and J ends lost 5 bases and 0 bases respectively, with 9 bases between them. CDR3 region: CASRWTASGNTIYF. In DNA, the CDR3 is TGCGCCAGCAGGTGGACAGCCTCTGGAAACACCATATATTTT.

The genes are TRBV10-2 and TRBJ2-3, with a weak D call TRBD2 (6 bases). The V gene lost 10 bases and the J gene lost 0 bases, with 20 bases spanning the gap. Germline V lookup: CDR1 WSHSY, CDR2 SAAADI. The CDR3 totals 16 residues. The CDR3 protein is CATKNREYVSTDTQYF. CDR3 bases: TGCGCCACTAAAAACCGGGAGTATGTTAGCACAGATACGCAGTATTTT.

The chain is built from TRBV27 and TRBJ2-7; the match to TRBD1 covers 9 bases. The V gene's germline CDR1 is MNHEY and CDR2 SMNVEV (reference sequence). The J segment lost 3 bases and the V segment lost 6 bases, leaving 3 bases of the junction unmatched. The CDR3 consists of 13 residues. The CDR3 DNA reads TGTGCCAGCAGAAAGACAGGGGGCTACGAGCAGTACTTC. This gives the protein CASRKTGGYEQYF.

This clone was seen only a few times. This sequence joins TRBV28 and TRBJ2-7, with D possibly matching TRBD1 (7 bases). The CDR3 runs 13 residues. V was trimmed by 6 bases and J by 5 bases, leaving 14 bases between them. Per germline, CDR1 MDHEN and CDR2 SYDVKM. The CDR3 loop reads CASRVQGGNEQYF. DNA for the CDR3: TGTGCCAGCAGGGTGCAGGGGGGAAACGAGCAGTACTTC.

The chain recombines TRBV21-1 with TRBJ1-1; TRBD1 is the table's D call and was not checked against the DNA. TRBV21-1 is reported as a pseudogene. The CDR3 sequence is 17 residues long. The CDR3 coding sequence is TGTGCCAGCAGCCCCCGGTCGGACAGGTCCAGAAACTTTGAAGCTTTCTTT. Its translation is CASSPRSDRSRNFEAFF.

V is TRBV6-5 and J is TRBJ2-7; 7 positions match TRBD2. This CDR3 contains 15 residues. The trim removed 0 bases at V and 1 base at J, leaving 3 bases unmatched. CDR1 and CDR2 (germline): MNHEY, SVGAGI. The CDR3 sequence: CASSYSSGPSYEQYF. Written as DNA, the CDR3 is TGTGCCAGCAGTTACTCTAGCGGGCCATCCTACGAGCAGTACTTC.

The chain employs TRBV15 and TRBJ2-5, with 10 bases lining up with TRBD1. The CDR3 is 15 amino acids. Germline trimming cut 5 bases from V and 4 bases from J; bases unmatched to any gene: 7. Germline assignment: CDR1 LNHNV and CDR2 YYDKDF (reference sequence). The CDR3 loop reads CATSRGQGTGETQYF. The CDR3 region has the DNA TGTGCCACCAGCCGGGGACAGGGGACGGGAGAGACCCAGTACTTC.

This clone has just one count. The gene calls are TRBV28 and TRBJ2-2, with 10 positions matching TRBD1. Unmatched junction bases numbered 6, after V lost 7 bases and J lost 7 bases. The CDR3 loop spans 14 amino acids. CDR1 is MDHEN and CDR2 is SYDVKM in the germline V gene. CDR3 sequence reads: CASTRTGGIGELFF. In DNA form, the CDR3 reads TGTGCCAGCACCAGGACAGGGGGGATCGGGGAGCTGTTTTTT.

The chain links TRBV10-3 to TRBJ2-7; 10 bases fit TRBD2. CDR1 is ENHRY, CDR2 SYGVKD, per germline. The CDR3 has 18 amino acids. Losses at the gene ends were 0 bases for V and 6 bases for J; bases not matched to a gene: 14. CDR3 amino acids: CAISESRGRTSGASEQYF. The CDR3 DNA is TGTGCCATCAGTGAGTCCAGGGGGCGGACTAGCGGTGCCAGCGAGCAGTACTTC.

A single count supports this clone. The chain joins TRBV9 to TRBJ2-5; D call uncertain. Trimming took 0 bases from V and 7 from J, leaving 10 bases between them. CDR1 SGDLS and CDR2 YYNGEE come from the germline V gene. The CDR3 is 13 residues long. The DNA of the CDR3 is TGTGCCAGCAGCGTAGATCTATCGGGGACCCAGTACTTC. It is translated as CASSVDLSGTQYF.

The rearrangement links TRBV2 to TRBJ2-1, with 8 nucleotides matching TRBD2. Trimming at V came to 4 bases and at J to 4 bases, leaving 6 bases not matched to a gene. Germline assignment: CDR1 SNHLY and CDR2 FYNNEI. The CDR3 contains 15 residues. As DNA, the CDR3 is TGTGCCAGCAGTGTTAATAGCGGGATGTACAATGAGCAGTTCTTC. It codes for CASSVNSGMYNEQFF.

The chain uses TRBV20-1 and TRBJ2-1, with a tentative D call TRBD2 (5 bases). V gave up 6 bases and J gave up 13 bases, with 16 bases separating them. The CDR3 is 11 amino acids. Germline CDR1 and CDR2: DFQATT and SNEGSKA (reference sequence). As DNA, the CDR3 is TGCAGTGCCATCGTTGACTATGGACAGTTCTTC. Translating gives CSAIVDYGQFF.

The V gene is TRBV2, the J gene TRBJ2-5; 8 bases are a match to TRBD2. The DNA end is a closer match to TRBJ2-7, so the J assignment may be wrong. This CDR3 region has 14 residues. Germline values: CDR1 SNHLY, CDR2 FYNNEI. CDR3 nucleotide sequence: TGTGCCAGCAGTGATAGCGGGACAAGGTACGAGCAGTACTTC. Translating gives CASSDSGTRYEQYF.

This chain joins TRBV7-8 and TRBJ2-1; 9 nucleotides line up with TRBD2. The CDR3 sequence is 17 residues long. Trimming removed 5 bases from V and 5 bases from J; junction bases left unmatched: 13. CDR1 SGHVS and CDR2 FQNEAQ come from the germline V gene. The chain's CDR3 is CASSRRPLAGPHNEQFF. The CDR3, as DNA: TGTGCCAGCAGCCGACGTCCGCTAGCGGGACCCCACAATGAGCAGTTCTTC.